This T cell receptor beta chain was profiled in a study of Ad26.COV2.S vaccination and SARS-CoV-2 variants. Study as a whole: Intramuscular Ad26.COV2.S doses were given once or twice, 56 days apart.

Sequencing was performed with immunoSEQ multiplex PCR; in TCRdb, only in-frame clones are kept and a portion is missing. The sample carries around 300,000 clones, 88% recorded once. Treatment in this sample: roughly 20 received Ad26.COV2.S at low or high dose, single or two shots; about 5 received placebo; per-sample allocation not given. At day 63 after the first vaccine or placebo injection, samples were drawn. Whoever gave the sample was an adult aged 18-55 years in Boston. Per germline, CDR1 SGHRS and CDR2 YFSETQ. The CDR3 totals 15 residues. Trimming cost V 0 bases and J 7 bases; bases outside gene matches: 7.

Specimen: peripheral blood, collected in a trial of Ad26.COV2.S vaccine versus placebo. The V gene is TRBV5-1, the J gene TRBJ1-2; 9 nucleotides align to TRBD1. This receptor was identified in a person aged 18 to 59 who received the Ad26.COV2.S COVID-19 vaccine or a placebo. CDR3 bases: TGCGCCAGCAGCTTGGCGGGACAGGGAGCGAGTGGCTACACCTTC. Protein product: CASSLAGQGASGYTF.